Listed below are T cell receptor beta chains from one sample, sequenced in a study of blood T cell repertoires in COVID-19. This table comes from immunoSEQ multiplex PCR, and its TCRdb copy is limited to in-frame clones, with some not included. The repertoire has 150,000 to 200,000 clones, approximately 88% of them found once; the top ten carry less than 6.5%. Sequenced sample: peripheral blood. The source is a human donor in a cohort sampled during active COVID-19. CDR3s include the opening cysteine and the closing phenylalanine or tryptophan. The D gene is left open where the match is weak. Size tells how often a clone was seen (once, few, many) or the class of an expanded clone, and some rows leave it out.

V,J,length,D,size,CDR3,DNA
TRBV10-1,TRBJ1-5,16,.,few,CASRQEGLRRNQPQHF,TGCGCCAGCAGGCAGGAGGGGCTTCGTCGCAATCAGCCCCAGCATTTT
TRBV28,TRBJ2-7,20,.,.,CASTGPLGQGSSGSIYEQYF,TGTGCCAGCACCGGACCGCTGGGACAGGGATCTAGCGGGAGTATCTACGAGCAGTACTTC
TRBV7-8,TRBJ1-5,17,.,.,CASSLGWGRGFNQPQHF,TGTGCCAGCAGCTTAGGATGGGGCAGGGGTTTCAATCAGCCCCAGCATTTT
TRBV21-1,TRBJ2-7,16,.,.,CASSKVRTSGSYEQYF,TGTGCCAGCAGCAAAGTCAGGACTAGCGGTTCCTACGAGCAGTACTTC
TRBV28,TRBJ2-7,15,TRBD2,.,CASSSGLATFYEQYF,TGTGCCAGCAGTTCCGGACTAGCGACCTTCTACGAGCAGTACTTC
TRBV2,TRBJ1-3,14,TRBD1,.,CASKTGGSGNTIYF,TGTGCCAGCAAAACAGGGGGCTCTGGAAACACCATATATTTT
TRBV11-3,TRBJ2-7,16,TRBD2,few,CASSNPSGRPSYEQYF,TGTGCCAGCAGCAACCCCAGCGGGAGGCCGTCCTACGAGCAGTACTTC
TRBV6-6,TRBJ1-1,15,.,.,CASSIYRVENTEAFF,TGTGCCAGCAGTATTTACAGGGTGGAGAACACTGAAGCTTTCTTT
TRBV30,TRBJ2-7,15,.,few,CAWSQFDRSDYEQYF,TGTGCCTGGAGCCAATTCGACAGGAGTGACTACGAGCAGTACTTC
TRBV4-1,TRBJ2-7,16,TRBD1,once,CASSQDEAGGIDEQYF,TGCGCCAGCAGCCAAGATGAGGCAGGGGGCATCGACGAGCAGTACTTC
TRBV19,TRBJ2-7,13,TRBD2,.,CASSSPAGAEQYF,TGTGCCAGTAGTTCACCGGCGGGAGCCGAGCAGTACTTC
TRBV27,TRBJ2-7,15,TRBD1,.,CASSSYRGRLYEQYF,TGTGCCAGCAGCAGTTACAGGGGGCGCTTATACGAGCAGTACTTC
TRBV10-1,TRBJ2-3,15,TRBD2,.,CASSSSGRPPDTQYF,TGCGCCAGCAGTTCTAGCGGGAGACCCCCAGATACGCAGTATTTT
TRBV4-3,TRBJ1-2,17,.,.,CASSHSSRSRGTYGYTF,TGCGCCAGCAGCCACTCAAGCAGGTCCAGGGGCACCTATGGCTACACCTTC
TRBV7-2,TRBJ1-1,14,.,.,CASSLKGQNTEAFF,TGTGCCAGCAGCTTAAAGGGACAGAACACTGAAGCTTTCTTT
TRBV24-1,TRBJ2-2,14,.,.,CATSAPRNTGELFF,TGTGCCACCAGTGCTCCCAGGAACACCGGGGAGCTGTTTTTT
TRBV7-2,TRBJ1-3,15,.,.,CASSLQTGSGNTIYF,TGTGCCAGCAGCTTGCAAACGGGCTCTGGAAACACCATATATTTT
TRBV3-1/TRBV3-2,TRBJ2-7,14,TRBD2,.,CASSLAGGPGEQYF,TGTGCCAGCAGCCTAGCGGGAGGGCCAGGCGAGCAGTACTTC
TRBV5-1,TRBJ2-3,16,TRBD2,.,CASSSGLAGVADTQYF,TGCGCCAGCAGCTCTGGACTAGCGGGAGTCGCAGATACGCAGTATTTT
TRBV7-9,TRBJ1-1,17,.,.,CASSLSAGRDRNTEAFF,TGTGCCAGCAGCTTAAGTGCAGGGCGTGATAGGAACACTGAAGCTTTCTTT
TRBV28,TRBJ2-2,15,TRBD1,.,CASSFNRGRSGELFF,TGTGCCAGCAGTTTTAACAGGGGAAGGAGCGGGGAGCTGTTTTTT
TRBV5-1,TRBJ1-1,13,.,few,CASSQRMNTEAFF,TGCGCCAGCAGCCAGAGGATGAACACTGAAGCTTTCTTT